A selection of T cell receptor beta chains follows, all from one sample in a study of blood T cell repertoires in COVID-19. Repertoires were generated with immunoSEQ multiplex PCR, while TCRdb's copy carries only in-frame clones and drops some. The profile shows about 140,000 clones, about 90% of them singletons. Input material: peripheral blood. Receptors originate from a man aged 45-65 years with active or convalescent COVID-19. CDR3s include the opening cysteine and the closing phenylalanine or tryptophan. The D gene is left open where the match is weak. Clone size is stated in some rows and not others, as once, few, many or a class when expanded.

TRBD1 TRBJ1-4 . TRBV24-1 TGTGCCACCAGTGATACAGGGGATCAAAGTGAAAAACTGTTTTTT CATSDTGDQSEKLFF
TRBD2 TRBJ2-5 . TRBV5-4 TGTGCCAGCAGAAACGGACTAGCGGACAGGGAGACCCAGTACTTC CASRNGLADRETQYF
TRBD2 TRBJ2-7 . TRBV19 TGTGCCAGTACCGGACGGCCGGGACTAGCGGGAAACGAGCAGTACTTC CASTGRPGLAGNEQYF
TRBD2 TRBJ2-2 . TRBV10-1 TGCGCCAGCAGTGCTGGACTAGCGGGAGCGGGGGAGCTGTTTTTT CASSAGLAGAGELFF
TRBD1 TRBJ1-2 once TRBV28 TGTGCCAGCAGTCACAGGGGGATGCGTGGCTACACCTTC CASSHRGMRGYTF
. TRBJ2-7 once TRBV28 TGTGCCAGCAGTTCGGGACTGCTGTACGAGCAGTACTTC CASSSGLLYEQYF
. TRBJ2-5 . TRBV11-2 TGTGCCAGCACCCCCCGGGTTGGGGCTGGTCAGGAGACCCAGTACTTC CASTPRVGAGQETQYF
. TRBJ2-3 once TRBV10-2 TGCGCCAGCAGTGAAGGTGCGCCGGGTACGCAGTATTTT CASSEGAPGTQYF
. TRBJ2-5 once TRBV3-1/TRBV3-2 TGTGCCAGCAGCCAAGCGAGAACCGACTTCTGGACCCAGTACTTC CASSQARTDFWTQYF
TRBD2 TRBJ2-1 . TRBV5-6 TGTGCCAGCAGCTTCCCTAGCGGGCGCAGCTCCTACAATGAGCAGTTCTTC CASSFPSGRSSYNEQFF
TRBD2 TRBJ2-7 few TRBV7-6 TGTGCCAGCAGCTTTGAGAGCGGGACCTCCTACGAGCAGTACTTC CASSFESGTSYEQYF
. TRBJ1-2 once TRBV5-1 TGCGCCAGCAGCTTAGGCAGGGACTATGGCTACACCTTC CASSLGRDYGYTF
. TRBJ1-2 once TRBV11-2 TGTGCCAGCAGCTTGGACAGCATCTATGGCTACACCTTC CASSLDSIYGYTF
. TRBJ2-1 . TRBV20-1 TGCAGTGCTAGTACAGGGTCTATCAATGAGCAGTTCTTC CSASTGSINEQFF
. TRBJ1-5 . TRBV19 TGTGCCAGTAGTATAGTAGGGGGGGGCAATCAGCCCCAGCATTTT CASSIVGGGNQPQHF
. TRBJ2-5 . TRBV28 TGTGCCAGCAGTTTAGGCAGGGTAGAGACCCAGTACTTC CASSLGRVETQYF
TRBD2 TRBJ2-1 . TRBV29-1 TGCAGCGTCGCGGGACTAGCGGGAGTTTACAATGAGCAGTTCTTC CSVAGLAGVYNEQFF
. TRBJ1-4 . TRBV4-1 TGCGCCAGCAGCCAAGGCACGGGTTACAATGAAAAACTGTTTTTT CASSQGTGYNEKLFF
. TRBJ1-2 few TRBV19 TGTGCCAGTAGTATTGGCGGCTCCTCTCCCGCCGACTCCTTC CASSIGGSSPADSF
TRBD2 TRBJ2-1 . TRBV5-1 TGCGCCAGCAGCTCAGGACTAGCGGTCAATGAGCAGTTCTTC CASSSGLAVNEQFF
TRBD1 TRBJ1-2 . TRBV28 TGTGCCAGCAGTTTGATCCCAGGGGGTCGGTATGGCTACACCTTC CASSLIPGGRYGYTF
. TRBJ2-2 . TRBV6-2/TRBV6-3 TGTGCCAGCAGTTCCCGGGGGGAGCTGTTTTTT CASSSRGELFF
TRBD1 TRBJ1-2 . TRBV28 TGTGCCAGCAGTTCTTTTGAGGGGGCCTACTATGGCTACACCTTC CASSSFEGAYYGYTF
. TRBJ1-5 . TRBV19 TGTGCCAGTAGTCTGCCGGTCGGCAATCAGCCCCAGCATTTT CASSLPVGNQPQHF
TRBD1 TRBJ2-5 . TRBV9 TGTGCCAGCAGCTCCCACCGGACAGGGTTACATGAGACCCAGTACTTC CASSSHRTGLHETQYF
. TRBJ2-3 . TRBV4-2 TGTGCCAGCAGCCAAGATGAAGCGGCCACAGATACGCAGTATTTT CASSQDEAATDTQYF
TRBD2 TRBJ2-7 few TRBV19 TGTGCCAGCAGCGGGACTGTCAAGGACGAGCAGTACTTC CASSGTVKDEQYF
. TRBJ2-2 . TRBV29-1 TGCAGCGTTGGACAGGTGAACACCGGGGAGCTGTTTTTT CSVGQVNTGELFF
. TRBJ1-2 once TRBV7-9 TGTGCCAGCAGCTTAGAACAGGGCAGCTATGGCTACACCTTC CASSLEQGSYGYTF
TRBD2 TRBJ2-1 . TRBV11-2 TGTGCCAGCAGCTCCAGACTAGCGGGAGGCAACAATGAGCAGTTCTTC CASSSRLAGGNNEQFF
TRBD1 TRBJ2-3 . TRBV6-4 TGTGCCAGCAGTGACCCGGGACAGGGGAAAGATACGCAGTATTTT CASSDPGQGKDTQYF
. TRBJ1-3 once TRBV6-1 TGTGCCAGCAGTGAGGGTCAGGGCTGGTCTGGAAACACCATATATTTT CASSEGQGWSGNTIYF
TRBD2 TRBJ2-2 . TRBV2 TGTGCCAGCAGTGAAGTCGGCGGGAGGTGGAAGGGGACCGGGGAGCTGTTTTTT CASSEVGGRWKGTGELFF
. TRBJ2-7 . TRBV3-1/TRBV3-2 TGTGCCAGCAGCCGAGGATACGAGCAGTACTTC CASSRGYEQYF
TRBD1 TRBJ1-4 . TRBV28 TGTGCCAGCAGTCCGGCGGGACAGGCGGAAAAACTGTTTTTT CASSPAGQAEKLFF
TRBD1 TRBJ2-7 few TRBV4-3 TGCGCCAGCAGCCCGCGTCGGACAGGGTGGTTGGGCGAGCAGTACTTC CASSPRRTGWLGEQYF
. TRBJ2-7 . TRBV23-1 TGCGCCAGCAAAGAAAACCGAGCCAACGAGCAGTACTTC CASKENRANEQYF
TRBD2 TRBJ2-7 . TRBV5-6 TGTGCCAGCAGCTTGACTAGCGGGAGCCCGCGGGGCTACGAGCAGTACTTC CASSLTSGSPRGYEQYF
. TRBJ2-5 . TRBV3-1/TRBV3-2 TGTGCCAGCAGCCAAGGGAAGCAGCGAAAAGAGACCCAGTACTTC CASSQGKQRKETQYF
TRBD1 TRBJ2-7 . TRBV19 TGTGCCAGTAGTCCGGGACAGGGAACCTACGAGCAGTACTTC CASSPGQGTYEQYF
TRBD1 TRBJ2-7 . TRBV29-1 TGCAGCCTAACGGCAGGGGGCATGCGTTGCGAGCAGTACTTC CSLTAGGMRCEQYF
TRBD1 TRBJ1-2 once TRBV28 TGTGCCAGCAGTTTGAACAGGGGGAGCTATGGCTACACCTTC CASSLNRGSYGYTF